This TCR beta chain was observed in a study of PD-1 and CTLA-4 blockade in melanoma. Data came from immunoSEQ multiplex PCR; TCRdb stores just in-frame clones and leaves some out. The sample carries around 11,000 clones, around four fifths recorded once. Germline V lookup: CDR1 SNHLY, CDR2 FYNNEI. The V gene end was trimmed by 10 bases and the J gene end by 0 bases; junction bases not matched to a gene: 3. The CDR3 consists of 13 residues. The origin of this receptor is a human donor with melanoma. The starting material was CD8+ T cells from peripheral blood, obtained from a patient given anti-PD-1 treatment. The chain combines TRBV2 with TRBJ2-1; 7 bases align to TRBD1. CDR3 nucleotide sequence: TGTGCCATCCGGGACAGCTCCTACAATGAGCAGTTCTTC. Residues: CAIRDSSYNEQFF.